This T cell receptor beta chain is drawn from a study of blood T cell repertoires in COVID-19. Some clones are missing from TCRdb's copy, which holds only in-frame ones; the method was immunoSEQ multiplex PCR. This sample has some 140,000 clones, with approximately 81% found just once. Germline V gives CDR1 KGHDR, CDR2 SFDVKD. CDR3 size: 14 residues. V lost 5 bases and J lost 8; bases outside the gene matches: 7. The chain joins TRBV24-1 to TRBJ2-1; 8 bases map to TRBD2. The sequence derives from a woman in her fifties or sixties with active or convalescent COVID-19. Sequenced material: peripheral blood. CDR3 bases: TGTGCCACCAGTGTTCCGGGGGGGCCGGATGAGCAGTTCTTC. The encoded protein is CATSVPGGPDEQFF.